This TCR beta chain is from a study of read filtering for tumor transcriptome and immune sequencing (dated by TCRdb to about 2020). Background on the whole study: The cohort consisted of approximately 16 male and approximately 14 female patients, with a mean age of approximately 70 years and an age range of about 40 to 85. One of the main goals was to work out a read-filtering strategy for immune repertoire data, in particular whether clonotypes backed by only a single read should be removed. Using the same bone marrow samples, the study compared TCR repertoires obtained by targeted immune repertoire sequencing with those obtained by bulk whole-transcriptome sequencing. By revised international staging, roughly eight patients were R-ISS I, 15 to 20 were R-ISS II and more than five were R-ISS III. After DNase treatment, whole-transcriptome libraries were prepared using the TruSeq RNA Access Library Prep Kit. Per sample, about 4.05 to 11 million TCR-region mapped reads were obtained with IR-seq, compared with only about 80 to 1,400 with RNA-seq. The paper's findings and limits, for the study overall: Single-read clonotypes made up around 80% of clonotypes but only 3.5% to 4% of total reads in IR-seq, compared with around 71% of clonotypes and 35% to 45% of reads in RNA-seq. Compared with RNA-seq, IR-seq captured clonotypes at much higher depth and more reliably, and a smaller IR-seq throughput was enough to identify most shared clonotypes. Rather than purified T cells, the sorted CD138-negative fraction was a mixed bone marrow immune population. Removing single-read clonotypes increased the correlation between IR-seq and RNA-seq shared clonotype proportions.

Notes on this clonotype: Its target antigen remains unknown. Possible read error: a much larger clone is one base away.

TCR libraries were built from approximately 400 ng RNA with the Immunoverse kit, using molecular barcoded adaptors covering alpha/delta and beta/gamma chains. TCR library preparation used the same RNA that went into transcriptome sequencing. Sequencing of TCR libraries was carried out on an Illumina HiSeq 4000 with 2 x 150 cycles. On the study's bioinformatics: TCR reads were aligned to human V, D, J and C references and assembled into CDR3 clonotypes with MiXCR, including quality filtering and error correction. The tcR package in R was used to analyze clonotype counts and gene usage diversity. Raw mapping reads were checked after the RNA-seq reads had been mapped by STAR aligner version 2.5.3a onto the human GRCh37 genome. To test how sequencing depth affected the clonotypes detected, IR-seq fastq files were randomly downsampled with Seqtk 1.3. TCRdb itself trimmed the public reads at Q25 with fastp, ran MiXCR and retained productive beta chains. Rows are unified per CDR3 protein, each entry keeping the most common DNA and genes. Clone size and V and J calls follow TCRdb, not the original study. This sample gives about 93,000 distinct CDR3 sequences in total; around a fifth of them show up just once. More than 9.5% of the sample is held by the ten biggest clonotypes.

Every patient had bone marrow sampled at the time of active disease. Isolation of bone marrow mononuclear cells was performed by Ficoll-Hypaque density gradient centrifugation. To remove myeloma plasma cells, the cells were labeled with CD138 magnetic microbeads on a MACS separator, and CD138-negative cells were then collected by negative selection. Purity of the isolated cells was checked by flow cytometry on an Attune NxT using CD138 antibodies. TRIzol reagent was used to extract total RNA, and a NanoDrop spectrophotometer was used to quantify the extracted RNA. For each patient, the CD138-negative bone marrow sample underwent paired RNA-seq and IR-seq. The germline V gene supplies CDR1 SNHLY and CDR2 FYNNEI. Including the terminal cysteine and phenylalanine, the CDR3 comprises 14 residues. Only the CDR3 part of the read is kept: 42 bases, read in frame from the first base.

The TCR comes from a donor aged 40 or over with multiple myeloma. The chain links TRBV2 with TRBJ1-4, and 8 junctional nucleotides match TRBD2. The assigned J gene may be wrong: the sequence end matches TRBJ2-3 better. The specimen sequenced was a population of CD138-negative cells sorted from bone marrow. The sample's cell subset or site, from its label and the paper: bone marrow mononuclear cells depleted of CD138+ plasma/myeloma cells by negative magnetic selection. The DNA sequence follows: TGTGCCAGCAGCCTACCAGCGGGGGAAGATACGCAGTATTTT. This is translated as CASSLPAGEDTQYF.